Listed below are T cell receptor beta chains from one sample, sequenced in a study of cytomegalovirus exposure and HLA in healthy donors. Assay used: immunoSEQ multiplex PCR; TCRdb lists only in-frame clones, some missing. This table holds about 78,000 clones, 90% to 96% found once. The sequencing sample was made of PBMCs. The origin of the receptors is a man aged 18 to 29 in good health and CMV-seropositive. CDR3s include the opening cysteine and the closing phenylalanine or tryptophan. A D gene is named only where the DNA matches it firmly. Where a row states a size, it is once, few, many or the class of an expanded clone; other rows omit it.

j_gene	len	v_gene	d_gene	abundance	CDR3nt	CDR3aa
TRBJ2-7	17	TRBV7-2	-	-	TGTGCCAGCAGCTTATCCTTAGGGAAGACAGGTGCTTACGAGCAGTACTTC	CASSLSLGKTGAYEQYF
TRBJ1-2	12	TRBV30	-	-	TGTGCCTGGAGTGAAAACAGGGATGGCTACACCTTC	CAWSENRDGYTF
TRBJ2-7	15	TRBV10-3	TRBD2	-	TGTGCCATCAGTGAGAGCGGGAGGGCCTTGGAGGAGCAGTACTTC	CAISESGRALEEQYF
TRBJ2-1	19	TRBV15	-	once	TGTGCCACCAGCAGAGATAGGCCCCGACAGTTAACCTCCTACAATGAGCAGTTCTTC	CATSRDRPRQLTSYNEQFF
TRBJ1-4	16	TRBV28	-	-	TGTGCCAGCAGTTTTAGTTCGCCGGGGTCTAATGAAAAACTGTTTTTT	CASSFSSPGSNEKLFF
TRBJ2-2	16	TRBV7-9	-	-	TGTGCCAGCAGTATCACCGGGACATCGAACACCGGGGAGCTGTTTTTT	CASSITGTSNTGELFF
TRBJ1-2	12	TRBV10-3	-	-	TGTGCCATCAGTGAGCGGAGGGAGGGCTACACCTTC	CAISERREGYTF
TRBJ1-2	15	TRBV5-5	-	-	TGTGCCAGCAGCTTGGGGCAGGGCGAAAACTATGGCTACACCTTC	CASSLGQGENYGYTF
TRBJ2-7	15	TRBV25-1	-	-	TGTGCCAGCAGTCTCCGGGACTCCGGGACCTACGAGCAGTACTTC	CASSLRDSGTYEQYF
TRBJ2-6	16	TRBV28	TRBD1	-	TGTGCCAGCCGGGACAGTGAAGTCTCTGGGGCCAACGTCCTGACTTTC	CASRDSEVSGANVLTF